The T cell receptor beta chain under discussion was sequenced for a study of blood T cell repertoires in COVID-19. Libraries were prepared by immunoSEQ multiplex PCR; TCRdb keeps only in-frame clonotypes and omits some of them. The sample holds 130,000 or so clones, roughly nine tenths seen once. The CDR3 totals 16 residues. CDR1 and CDR2 from the germline V gene are MDHEN and SYDVKM. With V trimmed by 2 bases and J by 7 bases, 6 bases remained unmatched. The sequence derives from a human donor with COVID-19, enrolled during active disease. The donor label of this sample is uncertain. The chain links TRBV28 to TRBJ2-2, with 11 bases aligning to TRBD1. Sample: peripheral blood. The DNA of the CDR3 is TGTGCCAGCAGTTTAAGGACAGGGGGCCGTGGCGGGGAGCTGTTTTTT. The encoded protein is CASSLRTGGRGGELFF.